This T cell receptor (beta chain) came from a study of T cells after yellow fever vaccination. V lost 0 bases, J lost 5 bases, and 12 bases lay in between. CDR1 and CDR2 from the germline V gene are SGHRS and YFSETQ. There are 15 residues in the CDR3. TCRdb recomputed calls from the 5' RACE reads with MiXCR, one row per CDR3 protein. The sample yields approximately 330,000 distinct CDR3 sequences, 4.1% seen once. This clonotype has ten or more counts. Sequenced here: PBMCs, sampled 5 days after the yellow fever booster vaccination. The TCR sequence derives from a man aged 18 to 35 who received the YFV17D yellow fever vaccine. The chain has TRBV5-1 and TRBJ1-5; possible D gene TRBD1, 6 bases. DNA of the CDR3: TGCGCCAGCAGCTTGGGGGACACGGCCCATCAGCCCCAGCATTTT. It translates to CASSLGDTAHQPQHF.